This T cell receptor (beta chain) was captured by sequencing in a study of T cells in Graves' hyperthyroidism and ophthalmopathy. Germline CDR1 is LNHNV and CDR2 is YYDKDF (reference sequence). The CDR3 runs to 14 residues. With V trimmed by 3 bases and J by 5 bases, 3 bases remained unmatched. RNA transcripts gave rise to amplified TCR beta CDR3 regions. In the first-round RT-PCR of the TCR CDR3, the HTBI primer set was used. TCRdb recomputed calls from the multiplex PCR reads with MiXCR, one row per CDR3 protein. The table lists more than 300,000 distinct CDR3 sequences, more than 12% of them singletons, with 15% to 20% in the top ten. This clonotype was found many times.

This chain joins TRBV15 and TRBJ2-7; TRBD1 agrees at 11 bases. This clonotype was obtained from a woman aged 30 to 39 with Graves' ophthalmopathy. The sequenced sample was blood. The CDR3 spells CATSRDRGLDEQYF. The CDR3 DNA sequence: TGTGCCACCAGCAGGGACAGGGGGCTTGACGAGCAGTACTTC. Based on the CDR3 plus reference TRBV15 and TRBJ2-7, the full variable domain is DAMVIQNPRYQVTQFGKPVTLSCSQTLNHNVMYWYQQKSSQAPKLLFHYYDKDFNNEADTPDNFQSRRPNTSFCFLDIRSPGLGDTAMYLCATSRDRGLDEQYFGPGTRLTVT.